These T cell receptor beta chains were read from a single sample in a study of cytomegalovirus exposure and HLA in healthy donors. Clones were read by immunoSEQ multiplex PCR, and TCRdb kept only the in-frame ones, dropping some. The sample gives some 220,000 clones, over 80% of which show up once; roughly 1% is in the top ten. Sequences were obtained from PBMCs. The receptor source for this set is a woman younger than 35 in good health and CMV-seronegative. Both conserved end residues are part of each CDR3. Fields, in order: clone size, D gene, V gene, J gene, CDR3 DNA, CDR3 protein. The D gene is left open where the match is weak. Size tells how often a clone was seen (once, few, many) or the class of an expanded clone, and some rows leave it out.

abundance: .; d_gene: .; v_gene: TRBV6-5; j_gene: TRBJ1-1; CDR3nt: TGTGCCAGCAGTTATAGAGGGAACACTGAAGCTTTCTTT; CDR3aa: CASSYRGNTEAFF
abundance: .; d_gene: TRBD2; v_gene: TRBV29-1; j_gene: TRBJ2-3; CDR3nt: TGCAGCGTGGTCTCACTAGCGGGGGCCACAGATACGCAGTATTTT; CDR3aa: CSVVSLAGATDTQYF
abundance: once; d_gene: .; v_gene: TRBV30; j_gene: TRBJ1-1; CDR3nt: TGTGCCTGGAGTGTATTGGTGCAGATAAATGAAGCTTTCTTT; CDR3aa: CAWSVLVQINEAFF
abundance: .; d_gene: TRBD1; v_gene: TRBV5-4; j_gene: TRBJ1-1; CDR3nt: TGTGCCAGCAGCTCCCAACCAGGGGGCTATGGCACTGAAGCTTTCTTT; CDR3aa: CASSSQPGGYGTEAFF
abundance: .; d_gene: .; v_gene: TRBV10-2; j_gene: TRBJ2-7; CDR3nt: TGCGCCAGCAGTGAGTCGGCTGGGGGACTGTCGCTCTACGAGCAGTACTTC; CDR3aa: CASSESAGGLSLYEQYF
abundance: .; d_gene: .; v_gene: TRBV2; j_gene: TRBJ1-2; CDR3nt: TGTGCCAGCAAGCCGAGGAGAGGATATGGCTACACCTTC; CDR3aa: CASKPRRGYGYTF
abundance: .; d_gene: .; v_gene: TRBV6-5; j_gene: TRBJ2-3; CDR3nt: TGTGCCAGCAGTTACGGGGCACTGGGTACAGATACGCAGTATTTT; CDR3aa: CASSYGALGTDTQYF
abundance: few; d_gene: .; v_gene: TRBV6-6; j_gene: TRBJ2-7; CDR3nt: TGTGCCAGCAGCCACCGGGACTTTTCCCCCCGGGAGCAGTACTTC; CDR3aa: CASSHRDFSPREQYF
abundance: .; d_gene: TRBD1; v_gene: TRBV27; j_gene: TRBJ1-1; CDR3nt: TGTGCCAGCAGCTTGGGCGAGACAGGGGGGACTGAAGCTTTCTTT; CDR3aa: CASSLGETGGTEAFF
abundance: .; d_gene: TRBD1; v_gene: TRBV27; j_gene: TRBJ1-2; CDR3nt: TGTGCCAGCAGTTTGTTGGGACAGGGGTCCCTAGCTAACTATGGCTACACCTTC; CDR3aa: CASSLLGQGSLANYGYTF
abundance: .; d_gene: TRBD2; v_gene: TRBV7-9; j_gene: TRBJ2-1; CDR3nt: TGTGCCAGCAGCTTATCCCTAGCGGGGCTTCCCTACAATGAGCAGTTCTTC; CDR3aa: CASSLSLAGLPYNEQFF
abundance: .; d_gene: TRBD2; v_gene: TRBV9; j_gene: TRBJ2-1; CDR3nt: TGTGCCAGCAGTGGGACTAGCGGGGTCCACAATGAGCAGTTCTTC; CDR3aa: CASSGTSGVHNEQFF
abundance: .; d_gene: TRBD1; v_gene: TRBV7-9; j_gene: TRBJ2-3; CDR3nt: TGTGCCGGTAGGGACAGCAACACAGATACGCAGTATTTT; CDR3aa: CAGRDSNTDTQYF
abundance: .; d_gene: TRBD2; v_gene: TRBV5-1; j_gene: TRBJ2-1; CDR3nt: TGCGCCAGCAGCCCTCTAGCGGGAGCCAATGAGCAGTTCTTC; CDR3aa: CASSPLAGANEQFF
abundance: once; d_gene: .; v_gene: TRBV7-8; j_gene: TRBJ2-5; CDR3nt: TGTGCCAGCAGCTTCCCCAGGGGAAGGGGAGAGACCCAGTACTTC; CDR3aa: CASSFPRGRGETQYF
abundance: .; d_gene: TRBD2; v_gene: TRBV6-5; j_gene: TRBJ2-7; CDR3nt: TGTGCCAGCAGCAACGGGAGGACCTACGAGCAGTACTTC; CDR3aa: CASSNGRTYEQYF
abundance: .; d_gene: .; v_gene: TRBV5-1; j_gene: TRBJ2-7; CDR3nt: TGCGCCAGCAGCTTGGACCTATACGAGCAGTACTTC; CDR3aa: CASSLDLYEQYF
abundance: .; d_gene: TRBD1; v_gene: TRBV19; j_gene: TRBJ2-2; CDR3nt: TGTGCCAGTAACGACAGGGGCGGCGGGGAGCTGTTTTTT; CDR3aa: CASNDRGGGELFF
abundance: .; d_gene: TRBD2; v_gene: TRBV9; j_gene: TRBJ2-7; CDR3nt: TGTGCCAGCAGCTCCCCGGCTAGCGGGAGCTCCTACGAGCAGTACTTC; CDR3aa: CASSSPASGSSYEQYF
abundance: once; d_gene: TRBD1; v_gene: TRBV29-1; j_gene: TRBJ2-3; CDR3nt: TGCAGCGTTGACACCGGGACAGGGGACACAGATACGCAGTATTTT; CDR3aa: CSVDTGTGDTDTQYF
abundance: .; d_gene: TRBD1; v_gene: TRBV5-1; j_gene: TRBJ2-5; CDR3nt: TGCGCCAGCAGCTTGGCGGGACAGGGGGCAGAGACCCAGTACTTC; CDR3aa: CASSLAGQGAETQYF
abundance: .; d_gene: TRBD2; v_gene: TRBV10-3; j_gene: TRBJ2-2; CDR3nt: TGTGCCATCAGTGAAAGCGGGGCGAACACCGGGGAGCTGTTTTTT; CDR3aa: CAISESGANTGELFF
abundance: .; d_gene: .; v_gene: TRBV5-4; j_gene: TRBJ2-1; CDR3nt: TGTGCCAGCAGCTTGATAACAGGGCAGACGAATGAGCAGTTCTTC; CDR3aa: CASSLITGQTNEQFF
abundance: .; d_gene: .; v_gene: TRBV7-3; j_gene: TRBJ2-1; CDR3nt: TGTGCCAGCAGCTTAATTTCTTTTAGGGGTGAGCAGTTCTTC; CDR3aa: CASSLISFRGEQFF
abundance: .; d_gene: TRBD1; v_gene: TRBV9; j_gene: TRBJ2-7; CDR3nt: TGTGCCAGCAGCAAAAGGGACAGAACCTACGAGCAGTACTTC; CDR3aa: CASSKRDRTYEQYF
abundance: .; d_gene: .; v_gene: TRBV9; j_gene: TRBJ2-5; CDR3nt: TGTGCCAGCAGCGGAGCGGGCAAAGAGACCCAGTACTTC; CDR3aa: CASSGAGKETQYF
abundance: .; d_gene: .; v_gene: TRBV30; j_gene: TRBJ1-4; CDR3nt: TGTGCCTGGGGTTTGTCGGGGAAGGAAAAACTGTTTTTT; CDR3aa: CAWGLSGKEKLFF
abundance: few; d_gene: .; v_gene: TRBV6-1; j_gene: TRBJ1-1; CDR3nt: TGTGCCAGCCAGGTTAACTTGAACACTGAAGCTTTCTTT; CDR3aa: CASQVNLNTEAFF
abundance: .; d_gene: .; v_gene: TRBV9; j_gene: TRBJ2-7; CDR3nt: TGTGCCAGCAGCGTAGGGTTTGGAGGGATCGTCTACGAGCAGTACTTC; CDR3aa: CASSVGFGGIVYEQYF
abundance: .; d_gene: .; v_gene: TRBV7-3; j_gene: TRBJ1-1; CDR3nt: TGTGCCAGCAGCGCCCGGGAAAGACCTGAAGCTTTCTTT; CDR3aa: CASSARERPEAFF
abundance: .; d_gene: .; v_gene: TRBV28; j_gene: TRBJ2-7; CDR3nt: TGTGCCAGCTCGACCCAAGGGGCAGGGCGAAACGGAGAGCAGTACTTC; CDR3aa: CASSTQGAGRNGEQYF
abundance: .; d_gene: .; v_gene: TRBV7-9; j_gene: TRBJ2-1; CDR3nt: TGTGCCAGCAGCTTTCCAAGGGCGGGAAGCTCCTACAATGAGCAGTTCTTC; CDR3aa: CASSFPRAGSSYNEQFF
abundance: .; d_gene: .; v_gene: TRBV5-6; j_gene: TRBJ2-7; CDR3nt: TGTGCCAGCAGCTTGGAAGCCTCCGAGCAGTACTTC; CDR3aa: CASSLEASEQYF
abundance: .; d_gene: .; v_gene: TRBV7-7; j_gene: TRBJ2-7; CDR3nt: TGTGCCAGCAGCTTCGCCACAGGGAACGAGCAGTACTTC; CDR3aa: CASSFATGNEQYF
abundance: .; d_gene: .; v_gene: TRBV27; j_gene: TRBJ1-1; CDR3nt: TGTGCCAGCAGTCTTGGGATGGCGGGGACCACTGAAGCTTTCTTT; CDR3aa: CASSLGMAGTTEAFF
abundance: .; d_gene: TRBD1; v_gene: TRBV15; j_gene: TRBJ2-7; CDR3nt: TGTGCCACCGGACAGGGTTTATACGAGCAGTACTTC; CDR3aa: CATGQGLYEQYF
abundance: .; d_gene: .; v_gene: TRBV6-5; j_gene: TRBJ1-2; CDR3nt: TGTGCCAGCAGTTACTCGACTAGGGGTGCTGGCTACACCTTC; CDR3aa: CASSYSTRGAGYTF
abundance: .; d_gene: TRBD1; v_gene: TRBV29-1; j_gene: TRBJ1-2; CDR3nt: TGCAGCGTTGCAACATCCGGTCCAGGGGGCTTGGGCTACACCTTC; CDR3aa: CSVATSGPGGLGYTF
abundance: .; d_gene: .; v_gene: TRBV11-2; j_gene: TRBJ2-7; CDR3nt: TGTGCCAGCAGCCCCGACCCACCCGGAGCCCTACGGGACGAGCAGTACTTC; CDR3aa: CASSPDPPGALRDEQYF
abundance: .; d_gene: TRBD2; v_gene: TRBV9; j_gene: TRBJ2-1; CDR3nt: TGTGCCAGCAGCGTAGGGACTAGCGGGTTAAATGAGCAGTTCTTC; CDR3aa: CASSVGTSGLNEQFF
abundance: once; d_gene: .; v_gene: TRBV28; j_gene: TRBJ1-6; CDR3nt: TGTGCCAGCAGTTTTGGTCAGGGCTATTCACCCCTCCACTTT; CDR3aa: CASSFGQGYSPLHF